This T cell receptor beta chain was captured by sequencing in a study of T cell repertoires in cytomegalovirus infection (dated by TCRdb to between 2018 and 2021). In the study overall: The HLA type of each donor mattered for the analysis, because public TCR beta signatures pointed to carriage of CMV infection along with the matching HLA type. Points the paper makes about the study in general: The ex vivo response was dominated by HLA-C-restricted CMV-specific TCR beta clonotypes, which also provided the single most frequent clonotype in two of eight donors. In both this cohort and an independent roughly 350-donor cohort, the cumulative frequency of public TCR beta family members distinguished carriers of CMV infection plus the relevant HLA type.

TCRdb names Illumina HiSeq 1500 as the instrument used. TCRdb trimmed public reads at Q25 via fastp, called clones via MiXCR and kept in-frame beta chains. One record per CDR3 amino acid sequence lists the most common genes and DNA. The sample includes 90,000 to 130,000 distinct CDR3 sequences, with 9.5% to 13% observed a single time. The top ten clonotypes cover about 32% of the sample. The germline V gene yields LGHNA for CDR1 and YNFKEQ for CDR2. From the cysteine through the phenylalanine, the CDR3 covers 16 amino acids. Only CDR3 DNA remains: 48 bases, in frame from the first base. V drops 4 bases and J drops 9 bases, leaving 24 bases in between. The table lists this clonotype with a few counts. Its binding antigen is unknown. Per-nucleotide qualities are absent, and no much larger clonotype sits a single base away.

The chain joins TRBV4-2 to TRBJ2-5; the D gene identity is not certain. This sequence was found in a human donor in good health (CMV status not recorded). Some clones in this sample may be carry-over from other donors' samples. Sequenced material: PBMCs, sequenced either directly or after in vitro stimulation (not recorded which). The DNA sequence follows: TGTGCCAGCAGCCCCGCCCTTCAGTCTGATAATGGGGCCCAGTACTTC. Translated, this is CASSPALQSDNGAQYF.